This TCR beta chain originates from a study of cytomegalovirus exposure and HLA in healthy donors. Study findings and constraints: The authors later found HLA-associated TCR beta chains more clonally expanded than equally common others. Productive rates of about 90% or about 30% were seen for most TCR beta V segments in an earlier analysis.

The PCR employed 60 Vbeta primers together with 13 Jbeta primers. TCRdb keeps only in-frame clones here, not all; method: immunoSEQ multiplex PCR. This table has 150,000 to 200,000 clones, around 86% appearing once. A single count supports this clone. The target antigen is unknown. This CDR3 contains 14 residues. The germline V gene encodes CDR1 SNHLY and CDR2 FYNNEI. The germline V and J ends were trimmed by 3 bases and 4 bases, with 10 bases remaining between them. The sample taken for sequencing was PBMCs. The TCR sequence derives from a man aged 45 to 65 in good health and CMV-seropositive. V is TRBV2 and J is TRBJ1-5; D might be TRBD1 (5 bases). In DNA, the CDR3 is TGTGCCAGCAGTGAGTTATCAGGGAATCAGCCCCAGCATTTT. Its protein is CASSELSGNQPQHF.